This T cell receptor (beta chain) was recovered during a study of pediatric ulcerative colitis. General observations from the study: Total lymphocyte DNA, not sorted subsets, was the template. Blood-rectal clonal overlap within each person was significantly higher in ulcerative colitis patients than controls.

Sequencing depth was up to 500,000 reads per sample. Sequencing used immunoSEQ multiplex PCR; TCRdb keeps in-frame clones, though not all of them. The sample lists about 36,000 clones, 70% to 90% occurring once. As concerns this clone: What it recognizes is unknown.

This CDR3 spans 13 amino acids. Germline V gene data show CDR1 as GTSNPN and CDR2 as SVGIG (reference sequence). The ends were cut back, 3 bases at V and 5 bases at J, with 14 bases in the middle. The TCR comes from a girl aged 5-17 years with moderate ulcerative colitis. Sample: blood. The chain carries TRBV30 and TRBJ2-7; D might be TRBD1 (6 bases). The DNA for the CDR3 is TGTGCCTGGAGCGCGTGGGGGCCCCACGAGCAGTACTTC. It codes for CAWSAWGPHEQYF.